Here is one T cell receptor (beta chain) with its context. Libraries were prepared by immunoSEQ multiplex PCR; TCRdb keeps only in-frame clonotypes and omits some of them. In the table there are tens of thousands of clones, around 93% of which are singletons. This sample was taken from a study of blood T cell repertoires in COVID-19. CDR3 length: 14 residues. Germline V gene data show CDR1 as SGHDT and CDR2 as YYEEEE. Trimming left V 0 bases short and J 0 bases short, with 4 bases between. The sequenced sample consisted of peripheral blood. The clonotype comes from a woman aged 60-75 years with active COVID-19. The chain uses TRBV5-6 and TRBJ1-5; D unclear. The CDR3 DNA sequence: TGTGCCAGCAGCTTGGCCTATAGCAATCAGCCCCAGCATTTT. This translates into CASSLAYSNQPQHF.